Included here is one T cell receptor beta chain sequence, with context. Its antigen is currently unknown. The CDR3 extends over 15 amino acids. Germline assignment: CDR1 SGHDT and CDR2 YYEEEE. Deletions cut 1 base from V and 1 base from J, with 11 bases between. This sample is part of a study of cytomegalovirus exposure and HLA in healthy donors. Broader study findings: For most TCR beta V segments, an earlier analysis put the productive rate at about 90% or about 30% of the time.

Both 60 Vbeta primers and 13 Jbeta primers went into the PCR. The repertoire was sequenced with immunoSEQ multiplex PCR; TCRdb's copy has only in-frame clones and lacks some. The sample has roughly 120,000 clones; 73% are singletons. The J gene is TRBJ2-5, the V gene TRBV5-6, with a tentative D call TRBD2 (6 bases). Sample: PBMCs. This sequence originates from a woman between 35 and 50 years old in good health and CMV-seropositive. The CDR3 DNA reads TGTGCCAGCAGCTTGAGGAGGGCCAGCCAAGAGACCCAGTACTTC. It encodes CASSLRRASQETQYF.